Shown below are 29 T cell receptor beta chains from a single sample sequenced in a study of PD-1 blockade in classical Hodgkin lymphoma. Assay: immunoSEQ multiplex PCR; the TCRdb copy retains only in-frame clones and omits some. The sample consists of 40,000 to 45,000 clones, about 71% of them appearing once. Exposure to brentuximab vedotin varied, and each patient had relapsed following autologous stem cell transplantation. Sequenced here: peripheral blood mononuclear cells (PBMCs), sampled at baseline. These receptors were collected from a human donor with classical Hodgkin lymphoma.

In the case of this clone: Within the sample, other DNA sequences also encode this same CDR3. The chain links TRBV30 to TRBJ2-7; 11 bases are a match to TRBD2. This CDR3 comprises 12 residues. Germline V lookup: CDR1 GTSNPN, CDR2 SVGIG (reference sequence). After removal of 5 bases from V and 3 bases from J, the junction contained 0 bases not matched to a gene. The CDR3 loop reads CAWGTSGYEQYF. The CDR3 coding sequence is TGTGCCTGGGGGACTAGCGGCTACGAGCAGTACTTC. The full variable domain, rest sourced from reference TRBV30 and TRBJ2-7, is SQTIHQWPATLVQPVGSPLSLECTVEGTSNPNLYWYRQAAGRGLQLLFYSVGIGQISSEVPQNLSASRPQDRQFILSSKKLLLSDSGFYLCAWGTSGYEQYFGPGTRLTVT.

V gene TRBV9 combines with J gene TRBJ1-1; tentative D call: TRBD1 (6 bases). Trimming removed 0 bases at V and 1 base at J, with 7 bases between. Germline lookup yields CDR1 SGDLS and CDR2 YYNGEE. The CDR3 runs to 14 residues. CDR3 in amino acids: CASSVGTANTEAFF. Here the CDR3 DNA reads TGTGCCAGCAGCGTAGGGACAGCGAACACTGAAGCTTTCTTT. Complete variable domain (other parts from reference TRBV9 and TRBJ1-1): DSGVTQTPKHLITATGQRVTLRCSPRSGDLSVYWYQQSLDQGLQFLIQYYNGEERAKGNILERFSAQQFPDLHSELNLSSLELGDSALYFCASSVGTANTEAFFGQGTRLTVV.

This rearrangement joins TRBV7-8 to TRBJ1-2; unclear D gene. The CDR3 consists of 12 residues. The germline gives CDR1 SGHVS, CDR2 FQNEAQ. V was pared by 11 bases and J by 10 bases, with 20 bases between. CDR3 in amino acids: CASHPGSMDYTF. CDR3 bases: TGTGCCTCCCACCCGGGATCTATGGACTACACCTTC.

The chain couples TRBV30 to TRBJ2-3; 7 nucleotides agree with TRBD2. Germline CDR1 is GTSNPN and CDR2 is SVGIG (reference sequence). The CDR3 is 14 residues long. Germline trimming cut 4 bases from V and 1 base from J; bases unmatched to any gene: 5. Written as DNA, the CDR3 is TGTGCCTGGACGGCGGGAGAGGGCACAGATACGCAGTATTTT. Translation: CAWTAGEGTDTQYF.

This chain connects TRBV7-2 to TRBJ2-3; D perhaps matches TRBD1 (5 bases). Germline V CDR1 and CDR2: SGHTA, FQGNSA. V was cut by 5 bases and J by 1 base, with 7 bases left in between. This CDR3 contains 13 residues. DNA for the CDR3: TGTGCCAGCAGCCCCAGGGGCACAGATACGCAGTATTTT. Its translation is CASSPRGTDTQYF.

The chain is built from TRBV9 and TRBJ1-1, with D unclear. Trimming removed 3 bases at V and 6 bases at J, with 15 bases between. The CDR3 extends over 14 amino acids. CDR1 is SGDLS, CDR2 YYNGEE, per germline. The CDR3 coding sequence is TGTGCCAGCAGCGCGTTTGCGGGCTGGGCTGAAGCTTTCTTT. Translated: CASSAFAGWAEAFF.

The V gene is TRBV13, the J gene TRBJ2-7, with 9 nucleotides matching TRBD1. The CDR3 totals 15 residues. Trimming took 5 bases from V and 3 from J; bases not matched to a gene: 8. Germline V gene data show CDR1 as PRHDT and CDR2 as FYEKMQ (reference sequence). CDR3 sequence (DNA): TGTGCCAGCAGCGGTAAAGGACAGGGGAACTACGAGCAGTACTTC. As protein: CASSGKGQGNYEQYF.

V and J are TRBV27 and TRBJ2-7; the match to TRBD1 covers 7 bases. V shed 6 bases and J 0 bases; nucleotides not matched to a gene: 11. Germline CDR1 MNHEY, CDR2 SMNVEV (reference sequence). This CDR3 is built from 16 residues. The CDR3 reads CASSPSQGDTSYEQYF. The CDR3 coding sequence is TGTGCCAGCAGCCCAAGCCAGGGGGACACCTCCTACGAGCAGTACTTC.

This clone has more than one count but fewer than ten. This chain connects TRBV7-2 to TRBJ1-2; no reliable D call. V gave up 4 bases and J gave up 7 bases, with 10 bases separating them. The CDR3 has 12 residues. Germline CDR1 SGHTA, CDR2 FQGNSA. CDR3 nucleotide sequence: TGTGCCAGCAGCTCAGGCAGTACTGGCTACACCTTC. Its translation is CASSSGSTGYTF. Complete variable domain (other parts from reference TRBV7-2 and TRBJ1-2): GAGVSQSPSNKVTEKGKDVELRCDPISGHTALYWYRQSLGQGLEFLIYFQGNSAPDKSGLPSDRFSAERTGGSVSTLTIQRTQQEDSAVYLCASSSGSTGYTFGSGTRLTVV.

The rearrangement links TRBV13 to TRBJ2-1; no clear D. V gave up 3 bases and J gave up 4 bases, with 10 bases separating them. This CDR3 contains 14 residues. Per the germline V gene, CDR1 is PRHDT and CDR2 is FYEKMQ (reference sequence). Here the CDR3 DNA reads TGTGCCAGCAGCTTCCTTGGGTCGTACAATGAGCAGTTCTTC. It is translated as CASSFLGSYNEQFF.

In this sample, this clone turned up a few times. This chain uses TRBV7-9 with TRBJ2-7; D uncertain. V was pared by 5 bases and J by 4 bases, with 21 bases between. Germline-derived CDR1 and CDR2 are SEHNR and FQNEAQ (reference sequence). There are 16 residues in the CDR3. The CDR3 here is CASSPPYGVPDYEQYF. CDR3 coding DNA: TGTGCCAGCAGCCCACCCTACGGAGTGCCAGATTACGAGCAGTACTTC.

The chain recombines TRBV4-2 with TRBJ2-1, with 9 bases identical to TRBD2. The V gene end was trimmed by 4 bases and the J gene end by 0 bases; junction bases not matched to a gene: 19. CDR3 length: 21 amino acids. Germline CDR1 reads LGHNA; CDR2 reads YNFKEQ. The CDR3 DNA reads as TGTGCCAGCAGCCGAGCCTCGTCCGGGACTAGCACCCTTAGCTCCTACAATGAGCAGTTCTTC. Residues: CASSRASSGTSTLSSYNEQFF.

The chain is built from TRBV27 and TRBJ1-6, with D perhaps matching TRBD1 (5 bases). The CDR3 contains 16 residues. Trimming removed 2 bases at V and 7 bases at J, with 15 bases between. The germline gives CDR1 MNHEY, CDR2 SMNVEV (reference sequence). CDR3 region: CASSLGGHTINSPLHF. The CDR3 DNA reads TGTGCCAGCAGTTTAGGAGGACACACCATCAATTCACCCCTCCACTTT.

The chain links TRBV19 to TRBJ2-1; D is uncertain. CDR1 and CDR2 (germline): LNHDA, SQIVND (reference sequence). The V end lost 6 bases, the J end lost 4 bases, and 7 bases lay between the germline ends. This CDR3 is built from 12 residues. The CDR3 DNA reads TGTGCCAGTAGGCAAAAGTACAATGAGCAGTTCTTC. Translation gives CASRQKYNEQFF.

The genes are TRBV19 and TRBJ2-1; TRBD2 matches at 11 bases. This CDR3 comprises 13 residues. V gave up 9 bases and J gave up 6 bases; unmatched junction bases: 4. In germline, CDR1 is LNHDA, CDR2 SQIVND (reference sequence). CDR3: CASGTSGLNEQFF. The CDR3 nucleotides read TGTGCCAGCGGGACTAGCGGCCTCAATGAGCAGTTCTTC.

The J gene is TRBJ1-1, the V gene TRBV19; D is perhaps TRBD1 (6 bases). Trimming took 7 bases from V and 4 from J, leaving 16 bases between them. The germline V gene encodes CDR1 LNHDA and CDR2 SQIVND (reference sequence). The CDR3 extends over 14 amino acids. Here the CDR3 DNA reads TGTGCCAGTACCACACAGGGAGTAACCACTGAAGCTTTCTTT. It translates to CASTTQGVTTEAFF.

J is TRBJ1-1 and V is TRBV6-1, with unresolved D. The length of the CDR3 is 12 residues. Germline CDR1 and CDR2: MNHNS and SASEGT. With 7 bases removed from V and 4 bases from J, the gap between germline ends came to 10 bases. The CDR3 DNA follows: TGTGCCAGCAACCCGGGCACCACTGAAGCTTTCTTT. Translation gives CASNPGTTEAFF.

J is TRBJ1-1 and V is TRBV6-5, with TRBD1 matching over 7 bases. Per the germline V gene, CDR1 is MNHEY and CDR2 is SVGAGI. This CDR3 is 15 amino acids long. The V and J ends lost 5 bases and 0 bases, in that order; junction bases with no gene match: 6. CDR3 DNA sequence: TGTGCCAGCAGTACTCGGACAGGCTTGAACACTGAAGCTTTCTTT. It is translated as CASSTRTGLNTEAFF.

The chain recombines TRBV5-1 with TRBJ2-6, with D perhaps given as TRBD1 or TRBD2 (6 bases each). V lost 4 bases to trimming and J lost 0 bases, with 17 bases between them. Per the germline V gene, CDR1 is SGHRS and CDR2 is YFSETQ. The CDR3 consists of 18 residues. CDR3 nucleotide sequence: TGCGCCAGCAGCCCTACGACAGGACTACTCTCTGGGGCCAACGTCCTGACTTTC. Residues: CASSPTTGLLSGANVLTF.

This sequence joins TRBV5-8 and TRBJ2-1; a possible D gene is TRBD2 (6 bases). Between the trimmed V and J ends, which lost 2 bases and 6 bases, there was a span of 15 bases. Germline V gives CDR1 SGHTS, CDR2 YDEGEE. This CDR3 is built from 15 residues. The CDR3 loop reads CASSLSGFPSNEQFF. CDR3 bases: TGTGCCAGCAGCTTAAGCGGGTTCCCTTCCAATGAGCAGTTCTTC.

The rearrangement links TRBV14 to TRBJ1-4, with 8 bases aligning to TRBD1. The germline gives CDR1 SGHDN, CDR2 FVKESK. The CDR3 has 15 residues. V lost 8 bases to trimming and J lost 5 bases; unmatched junction nucleotides: 10. This CDR3 reads CASGKQGGQNEKLFF. CDR3 sequence (DNA): TGTGCCAGCGGAAAACAGGGGGGACAGAATGAAAAACTGTTTTTT.

The chain combines TRBV7-9 with TRBJ2-2, with no clear D. The CDR3 runs to 15 residues. V was pared by 5 bases and J by 2 bases, with 12 bases between. Germline values: CDR1 SEHNR, CDR2 FQNEAQ (reference sequence). CDR3 sequence reads: CASSPSSLNTGELFF. For the CDR3, the DNA is TGTGCCAGCAGCCCCTCAAGCCTAAACACCGGGGAGCTGTTTTTT.

This clone was picked up a small number of times. The chain is built from TRBV7-2 and TRBJ2-5, with D tentatively TRBD1 (6 bases). CDR3 length: 15 residues. In germline, CDR1 is SGHTA, CDR2 FQGNSA. Deletions cut 1 base from V and 1 base from J, with 10 bases between. The CDR3 DNA reads TGTGCCAGCAGCTTAGGTGGGGGCCCCCAAGAGACCCAGTACTTC. This encodes CASSLGGGPQETQYF.

This clone showed up just a few times. The gene calls are TRBV21-1 and TRBJ1-5. TRBV21-1 is deemed a pseudogene. The CDR3 is 13 residues long. The CDR3 nucleotides read TGTGCCAGCAGCAAGGCGTTTCATCAGCCCCAGCATTTT. Amino acid sequence: CASSKAFHQPQHF.

This rearrangement joins TRBV19 to TRBJ1-1; D gene ambiguous. V shed 3 bases and J shed 6 bases, with 8 bases lying between them. The CDR3 is made up of 12 amino acids. Germline V CDR1 and CDR2: LNHDA, SQIVND (reference sequence). DNA for the CDR3: TGTGCCAGTAGTATCGGTGGGGCTGAAGCTTTCTTT. It encodes CASSIGGAEAFF.

This clone was seen more than once but under ten times. This sequence joins TRBV7-9 and TRBJ2-7; 7 bases map to TRBD2. V lost 11 bases and J lost 5; bases outside the gene matches: 6. The CDR3 has 11 residues. Germline CDR1 reads SEHNR; CDR2 reads FQNEAQ (reference sequence). This CDR3 is CAHGEGDEQYF. The CDR3 nucleotides are TGTGCCCACGGGGAGGGTGACGAGCAGTACTTC.

The chain uses TRBV7-2 and TRBJ2-7, with unresolved D. The V end lost 5 bases, the J end lost 6 bases, and 14 bases lay between the germline ends. Germline CDR1 and CDR2: SGHTA and FQGNSA. This CDR3 has 13 amino acids. In DNA, the CDR3 is TGTGCCAGCAGCCGGTACTTTTCGCGCGAGCAGTACTTC. Its translation: CASSRYFSREQYF.

The chain uses TRBV5-6 and TRBJ2-7; D is uncertain. The CDR3 has 12 residues. V was clipped by 0 bases and J by 8 bases, with 9 bases between them. In germline, CDR1 is SGHDT, CDR2 YYEEEE. The CDR3 loop is CASSLEYTKQYF. Written as DNA, the CDR3 is TGTGCCAGCAGCTTGGAGTACACGAAGCAGTACTTC.

V and J are TRBV18 and TRBJ1-5, with D perhaps matching TRBD1 (5 bases). Germline V gene sequence: CDR1 KGHSH, CDR2 LQKENI. Trimming removed 4 bases at V and 0 bases at J, with 16 bases between. This CDR3 has 17 residues. The CDR3 DNA reads as TGTGCCAGCTCACAAAACCGACAGACCTATAGCAATCAGCCCCAGCATTTT. Residues: CASSQNRQTYSNQPQHF.